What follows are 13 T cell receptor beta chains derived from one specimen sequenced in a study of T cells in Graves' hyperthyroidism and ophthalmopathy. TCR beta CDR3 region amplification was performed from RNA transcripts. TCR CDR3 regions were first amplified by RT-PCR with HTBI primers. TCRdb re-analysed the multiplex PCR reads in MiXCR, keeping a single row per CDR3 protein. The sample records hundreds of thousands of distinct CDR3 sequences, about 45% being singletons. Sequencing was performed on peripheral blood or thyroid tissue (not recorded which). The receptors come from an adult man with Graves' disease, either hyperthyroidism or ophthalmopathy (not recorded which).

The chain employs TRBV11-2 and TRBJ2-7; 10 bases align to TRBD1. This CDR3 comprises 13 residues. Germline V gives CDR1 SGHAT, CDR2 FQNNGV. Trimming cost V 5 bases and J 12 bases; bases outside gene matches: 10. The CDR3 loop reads CASSHAGTGVLYF. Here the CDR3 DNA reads TGTGCCAGCAGCCACGCAGGGACAGGGGTATTGTACTTC.

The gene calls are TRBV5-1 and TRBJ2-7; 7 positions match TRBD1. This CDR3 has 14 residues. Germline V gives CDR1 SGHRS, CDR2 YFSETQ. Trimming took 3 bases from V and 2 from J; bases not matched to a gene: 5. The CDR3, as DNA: TGCGCCAGCAGCTACCGAGGACAGGCCTACGAGCAGTACTTC. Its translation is CASSYRGQAYEQYF. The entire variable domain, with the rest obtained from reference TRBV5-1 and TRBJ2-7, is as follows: KAGVTQTPRYLIKTRGQQVTLSCSPISGHRSVSWYQQTPGQGLQFLFEYFSETQRNKGNFPGRFSGRQFSNSRSEMNVSTLELGDSALYLCASSYRGQAYEQYFGPGTRLTVT.

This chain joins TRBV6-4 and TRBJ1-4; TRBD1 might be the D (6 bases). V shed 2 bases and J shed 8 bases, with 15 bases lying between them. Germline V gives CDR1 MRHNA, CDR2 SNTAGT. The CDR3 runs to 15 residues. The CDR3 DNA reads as TGTGCCAGCAGTGACCTAACAGGGTCGGGGGAAAAACTGTTTTTT. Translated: CASSDLTGSGEKLFF.

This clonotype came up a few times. The CDR3 coding sequence is TGTGCCAGCAGTCCTTCCGGCCAGTCGGAAAAACTGTTTTTT. It specifies CASSPSGQSEKLFF. The genes are TRBV6-5 and TRBJ1-4; D remains ambiguous. Per the germline V gene, CDR1 is MNHEY and CDR2 is SVGAGI. This CDR3 region has 14 residues. The germline V and J ends were trimmed by 5 bases and 8 bases, with 15 bases remaining between them.

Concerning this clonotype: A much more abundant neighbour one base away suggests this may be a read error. The CDR3 loop reads CASGPGGTVGTQYF. In DNA form, the CDR3 reads TGTGCCAGCGGCCCCGGAGGGACAGTTGGGACCCAGTACTTC. The chain recombines TRBV2 with TRBJ2-5; the D gene is possibly TRBD1 (7 bases). The germline V gene has CDR1 SNHLY and CDR2 FYNNEI. V lost 8 bases, J lost 7 bases, and 20 bases lay in between. CDR3 length equals 14 residues.

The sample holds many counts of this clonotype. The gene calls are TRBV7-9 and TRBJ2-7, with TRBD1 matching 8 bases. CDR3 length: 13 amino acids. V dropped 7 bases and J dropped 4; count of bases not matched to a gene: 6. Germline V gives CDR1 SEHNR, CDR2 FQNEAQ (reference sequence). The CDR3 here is CASTAGGGYEQYF. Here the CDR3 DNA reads TGTGCCAGCACCGCAGGGGGCGGTTACGAGCAGTACTTC.

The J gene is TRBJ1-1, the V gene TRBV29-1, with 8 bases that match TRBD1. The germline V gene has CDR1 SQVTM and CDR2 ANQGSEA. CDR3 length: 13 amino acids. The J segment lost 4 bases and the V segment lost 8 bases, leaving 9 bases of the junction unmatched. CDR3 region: CSFGGQAGTEAFF. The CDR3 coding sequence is TGCAGCTTTGGGGGACAGGCGGGCACTGAAGCTTTCTTT.

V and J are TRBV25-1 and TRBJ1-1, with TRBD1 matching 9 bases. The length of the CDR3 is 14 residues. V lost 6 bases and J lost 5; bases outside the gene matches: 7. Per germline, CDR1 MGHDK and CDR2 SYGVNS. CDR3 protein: CASRRQGVRTEAFF. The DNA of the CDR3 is TGTGCCAGCAGACGACAGGGGGTGAGAACTGAAGCTTTCTTT.

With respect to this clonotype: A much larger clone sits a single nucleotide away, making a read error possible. The CDR3 protein is CASGRLAGGPGGANVLTF. For the CDR3, the DNA is TGTGCCAGCGGCCGACTAGCGGGAGGGCCGGGAGGGGCCAACGTCCTGACTTTC. The chain joins TRBV2 to TRBJ2-6; 14 bases align to TRBD2. This CDR3 is 18 amino acids long. Looked up from germline, CDR1 is SNHLY and CDR2 is FYNNEI. V gave up 8 bases and J gave up 4 bases; unmatched junction bases: 10.

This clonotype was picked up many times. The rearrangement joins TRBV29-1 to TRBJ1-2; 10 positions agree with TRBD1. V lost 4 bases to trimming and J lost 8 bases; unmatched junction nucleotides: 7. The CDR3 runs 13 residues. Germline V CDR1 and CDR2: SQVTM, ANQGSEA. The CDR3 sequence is CSVGGTGDRGYTF. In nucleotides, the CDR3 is TGCAGCGTTGGTGGGACAGGGGATCGCGGCTACACCTTC.

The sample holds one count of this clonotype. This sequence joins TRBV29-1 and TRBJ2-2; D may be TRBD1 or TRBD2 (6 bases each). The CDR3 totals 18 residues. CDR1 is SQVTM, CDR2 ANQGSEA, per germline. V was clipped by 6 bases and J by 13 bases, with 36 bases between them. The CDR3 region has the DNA TGCAGCGTGCCCCGGGGGCGGGAACTGATGGGAGGAGGGGTAGGGCTGTTTTTT. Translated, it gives CSVPRGRELMGGGVGLFF.

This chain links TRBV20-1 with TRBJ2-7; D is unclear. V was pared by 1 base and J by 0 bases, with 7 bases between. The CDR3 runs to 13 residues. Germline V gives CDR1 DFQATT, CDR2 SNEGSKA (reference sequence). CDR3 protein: CSARAGFSYEQYF. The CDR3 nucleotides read TGCAGTGCTAGAGCCGGGTTCTCCTACGAGCAGTACTTC.

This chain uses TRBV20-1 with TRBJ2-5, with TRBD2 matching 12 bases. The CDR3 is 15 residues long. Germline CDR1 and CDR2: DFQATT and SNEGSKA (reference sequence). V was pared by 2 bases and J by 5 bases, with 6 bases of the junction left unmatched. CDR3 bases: TGCAGTGCTAGACCCCTAGCGGGGGGGACGGAGACCCAGTACTTC. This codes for CSARPLAGGTETQYF.